This is a list of T cell receptor beta chains from one sample in a study of T cell clonotyping in hematopoietic cell transplantation. The method was immunoSEQ multiplex PCR; TCRdb's version includes in-frame clones alone and lacks a portion of them. The sample lists 14,000 or so clones; 62% were seen once. The source material was PBMCs. These receptors originate from a human donor who either received an allogeneic hematopoietic cell transplant for a myeloid malignancy or was a related donor (not recorded which). Some clones in this sample may be carry-over from other donors' samples. The CDR3 runs from the conserved cysteine through the conserved F or W. A D gene is named only where the DNA matches it firmly. Rows may omit the clone size; those that give it use once, few, many or a size class.

d_call	v_call	j_call	clone_size	cdr3_aa	cdr3_nt
NA	TRBV10-2	TRBJ1-1	few	CASSESTRAFF	TGCGCCAGCAGTGAGTCGACTCGGGCTTTCTTT
NA	TRBV23-1	TRBJ1-6	NA	CASSRRARDSGSPLHF	TGCGCCAGCAGTCGACGCGCCAGGGATTCAGGGTCACCCCTCCACTTT
NA	TRBV7-8	TRBJ2-5	NA	CASRGGGETQYF	TGTGCCAGCCGAGGGGGTGGGGAGACCCAGTACTTC
NA	TRBV29-1	TRBJ2-7	few	CSVEGRAPTEQYF	TGCAGCGTTGAGGGCAGGGCACCGACCGAGCAGTACTTC
NA	TRBV6-5	TRBJ1-2	NA	CASSSRGGVEGYTF	TGTGCCAGCAGTTCCCGGGGGGGGGTAGAGGGCTACACCTTC
NA	TRBV6-5	TRBJ2-1	NA	CASSYSITGFNEQFF	TGTGCCAGCAGTTACTCGATCACAGGTTTCAATGAGCAGTTCTTC
NA	TRBV7-9	TRBJ2-7	NA	CASSLVPGHHSYEQYF	TGTGCCAGCAGCTTAGTACCGGGACACCATTCCTACGAGCAGTACTTC
TRBD1	TRBV7-9	TRBJ1-2	few	CASSFPSWQGGGYTF	TGTGCCAGCAGCTTCCCCTCTTGGCAGGGGGGAGGCTACACCTTC
NA	TRBV4-1	TRBJ1-1	NA	CASSPRAGNTEAFF	TGCGCCAGCAGCCCCCGGGCGGGGAATACTGAAGCTTTCTTT
TRBD2	TRBV19	TRBJ2-1	few	CASRITSGEYNEQFF	TGTGCCAGTCGGATAACTAGCGGGGAATACAATGAGCAGTTCTTC
NA	TRBV6-6	TRBJ2-2	NA	CASSYSQNTGELFF	TGTGCCAGCAGTTATTCCCAGAACACCGGGGAGCTGTTTTTT
NA	TRBV29-1	TRBJ1-1	few	CSGTENTEAFF	TGCAGCGGAACAGAGAACACTGAAGCTTTCTTT
NA	TRBV19	TRBJ2-7	NA	CASSIGPTYEQYF	TGTGCCAGTAGTATTGGGCCCACCTACGAGCAGTACTTC
TRBD1	TRBV28	TRBJ1-3	few	CASSRGEPGNTIYF	TGTGCCAGCAGCAGGGGGGAACCTGGAAACACCATATATTTT
NA	TRBV7-2	TRBJ1-5	NA	CASSLGDGNQPQHF	TGTGCCAGCAGCTTGGGGGACGGTAATCAGCCCCAGCATTTT
NA	TRBV6-6	TRBJ1-5	few	CASGGGNQPQHF	TGTGCCAGCGGGGGGGGCAATCAGCCCCAGCATTTT
NA	TRBV7-2	TRBJ2-5	NA	CASSFTSLETQYF	TGTGCCAGCAGCTTTACCAGTCTGGAGACCCAGTACTTC
TRBD2	TRBV19	TRBJ2-3	few	CASSATSVSDTQYF	TGTGCCAGTAGTGCGACTAGCGTTAGTGATACGCAGTATTTT
NA	TRBV29-1	TRBJ1-5	NA	CSAGSSNQPQHF	TGCAGCGCTGGAAGTAGCAATCAGCCCCAGCATTTT
NA	TRBV9	TRBJ1-1	medium-sized	CASSGRGNANTEAFF	TGTGCCAGCAGCGGTCGAGGCAATGCGAACACTGAAGCTTTCTTT
NA	TRBV29-1	TRBJ1-1	NA	CSVVLNTEAFF	TGCAGCGTTGTTCTGAACACTGAAGCTTTCTTT
NA	TRBV30	TRBJ1-2	NA	CAWSLPPQGGFGYTF	TGTGCCTGGAGTCTCCCCCCACAGGGAGGGTTTGGCTACACCTTC
NA	TRBV14	TRBJ2-7	NA	CASSRGPRSYEQYF	TGTGCCAGCAGCCGGGGGCCCCGGAGCTACGAGCAGTACTTC
NA	TRBV19	TRBJ1-5	hyperexpanded	CASSTGNGQPQHF	TGTGCCAGTAGTACAGGGAATGGGCAGCCCCAGCATTTT
NA	TRBV28	TRBJ2-5	NA	CASSGPQAVLGETQYF	TGTGCCAGCAGCGGGCCCCAGGCCGTACTTGGAGAGACCCAGTACTTC
TRBD2	TRBV30	TRBJ2-5	NA	CAWRKLAGNGETQYF	TGTGCCTGGAGGAAGCTAGCGGGAAATGGCGAGACCCAGTACTTC
TRBD1	TRBV27	TRBJ1-1	NA	CATRSGGTEAFF	TGTGCCACCAGATCAGGGGGCACTGAAGCTTTCTTT
NA	TRBV20-1	TRBJ2-3	NA	CSGESTDTQYF	TGCAGTGGGGAGAGCACAGATACGCAGTATTTT
NA	TRBV19	TRBJ2-6	NA	CASKRTSDSGANVLTF	TGTGCCAGTAAACGGACATCAGATTCTGGGGCCAACGTCCTGACTTTC
TRBD2	TRBV30	TRBJ2-3	NA	CAWGLRGGGTDTQYF	TGTGCCTGGGGTTTACGGGGGGGTGGCACAGATACGCAGTATTTT
NA	TRBV6-5	TRBJ1-1	NA	CASSYAANLGTEAFF	TGTGCCAGCAGTTACGCGGCCAACCTGGGCACTGAAGCTTTCTTT
NA	TRBV4-1	TRBJ1-5	few	CASSQDFGLPTQPQHF	TGCGCCAGCAGCCAAGATTTCGGACTTCCGACTCAGCCCCAGCATTTT
NA	TRBV10-3	TRBJ2-1	NA	CAISVGGGRNNEQFF	TGTGCCATCAGTGTTGGTGGGGGGCGAAACAATGAGCAGTTCTTC
TRBD1	TRBV29-1	TRBJ1-2	NA	CSVEATDRGDGYTF	TGCAGCGTTGAAGCCACGGACAGGGGGGATGGCTACACCTTC
NA	TRBV10-3	TRBJ2-3	NA	CASLGASTDTQYF	TGTGCCAGCCTGGGGGCCAGCACAGATACGCAGTATTTT
TRBD2	TRBV7-8	TRBJ2-5	NA	CASSRWGSGGRETQYF	TGTGCCAGCAGCCGTTGGGGTAGCGGGGGTCGTGAGACCCAGTACTTC
NA	TRBV7-9	TRBJ1-1	few	CASSLGPVGYTEAFF	TGTGCCAGCAGCTTAGGACCGGTTGGATACACTGAAGCTTTCTTT
NA	TRBV5-1	TRBJ2-5	few	CASSFQGETQYF	TGCGCCAGCAGCTTCCAGGGAGAGACCCAGTACTTC
NA	TRBV11-1	TRBJ2-3	few	CASSSRLDTQYF	TGTGCCAGCAGCTCGAGACTTGATACGCAGTATTTT
TRBD2	TRBV30	TRBJ2-7	NA	CAWSTLAGGEQYF	TGTGCCTGGAGCACCCTAGCGGGAGGCGAGCAGTACTTC
NA	TRBV30	TRBJ2-7	NA	CAWSGDWGSYEQYF	TGTGCCTGGAGTGGGGACTGGGGGTCATACGAGCAGTACTTC
TRBD1	TRBV2	TRBJ1-1	NA	CASSGGQGQDTEAFF	TGTGCCAGCAGTGGGGGACAGGGTCAAGACACTGAAGCTTTCTTT
TRBD1	TRBV9	TRBJ1-1	NA	CASSVTGTVPTEAFF	TGTGCCAGCAGTGTAACCGGGACAGTTCCCACTGAAGCTTTCTTT
NA	TRBV30	TRBJ2-7	NA	CAWSVPRGRQYF	TGTGCCTGGAGTGTCCCACGGGGACGGCAGTACTTC
NA	TRBV30	TRBJ2-7	NA	CAWSIARVRGFAVEQYF	TGTGCCTGGAGTATAGCGCGCGTTCGGGGATTTGCGGTGGAGCAGTACTTC
TRBD1	TRBV28	TRBJ2-3	NA	CASSPPLQGARDTDTQYF	TGTGCCAGCAGTCCACCCCTACAGGGGGCCAGGGACACAGATACGCAGTATTTT
NA	TRBV27	TRBJ1-5	NA	CASSLYAYSNQPQHF	TGTGCCAGCAGTTTATACGCCTATAGCAATCAGCCCCAGCATTTT
TRBD1	TRBV6-5	TRBJ1-2	NA	CASRSGGTAYGYTF	TGTGCCAGCAGATCGGGGGGGACAGCCTATGGCTACACCTTC
TRBD1	TRBV5-6	TRBJ1-2	few	CASSLRQGPLGGYTF	TGTGCCAGCAGCTTACGACAGGGCCCTCTAGGAGGCTACACCTTC
NA	TRBV28	TRBJ1-5	NA	CASSFLVRNQPQHF	TGTGCCAGCAGTTTTCTGGTAAGGAATCAGCCCCAGCATTTT
TRBD1	TRBV30	TRBJ1-6	NA	CARKGTGDSPLHF	TGTGCCCGCAAGGGGACAGGGGATTCACCCCTCCACTTT
NA	TRBV4-2	TRBJ1-5	once	CASSQEVGGQPQHF	TGTGCCAGCAGCCAAGAGGTTGGCGGCCAGCCCCAGCATTTT